The 29 T cell receptor beta chains given below trace back to one sample, sequenced in a study of cytomegalovirus exposure and HLA in healthy donors. The PCR made use of 60 Vbeta and 13 Jbeta primers. Sequencing used immunoSEQ multiplex PCR; TCRdb keeps in-frame clones, though not all of them. The sample yields 180,000 or so clones, roughly a tenth seen once. The sequenced sample was PBMCs. The receptors originated from a woman in her 30s in good health and CMV-seropositive.

In this sample, this clone turned up a few times. V gene TRBV5-6 combines with J gene TRBJ1-2; D call uncertain. V dropped 6 bases and J dropped 0 bases, with 15 bases sitting between them. Looked up from germline, CDR1 is SGHDT and CDR2 is YYEEEE. The CDR3 loop spans 15 amino acids. Written as DNA, the CDR3 is TGTGCCAGCACTATCCGATGGAGGACTAACTATGGCTACACCTTC. The encoded protein is CASTIRWRTNYGYTF.

This chain uses TRBV6-1 with TRBJ2-6; a possible D gene is TRBD1 (5 bases). V dropped 3 bases and J dropped 1 base, with 7 bases sitting between them. The CDR3 is made up of 15 amino acids. Per germline, CDR1 MNHNS and CDR2 SASEGT. The CDR3: CASSDQGSGANVLTF. CDR3 DNA: TGTGCCAGCAGTGATCAGGGATCTGGGGCCAACGTCCTGACTTTC.

This chain joins TRBV10-3 and TRBJ2-7, with 8 nucleotides matching TRBD2. V lost 6 bases, J lost 2 bases, and 12 bases stayed unmatched. CDR1 ENHRY and CDR2 SYGVKD come from the germline V gene. The CDR3 has 16 residues. The CDR3 sequence is CAISAQERESTYEQYF. In DNA, the CDR3 is TGTGCCATCAGCGCCCAGGAGCGGGAGAGCACCTACGAGCAGTACTTC.

The CDR3 region is CASSPRQAPNQPQHF. Written as DNA, the CDR3 is TGTGCCAGCAGTCCTCGACAGGCGCCAAATCAGCCCCAGCATTTT. The chain links TRBV27 to TRBJ1-5; perhaps TRBD1 as D (6 bases). CDR1 is MNHEY and CDR2 is SMNVEV in the germline V gene (reference sequence). With 5 bases removed from V and 4 bases from J, the gap between germline ends came to 15 bases. The CDR3 is made up of 15 amino acids.

The chain has TRBV25-1 and TRBJ1-1, with no clear D. Trimming removed 7 bases at V and 1 base at J, with 4 bases between. The CDR3 totals 11 residues. Germline assignment: CDR1 MGHDK and CDR2 SYGVNS. The CDR3 protein is CASTGNTEAFF. In DNA form, the CDR3 reads TGTGCCAGCACGGGGAACACTGAAGCTTTCTTT. The variable domain in full, with the rest retrieved from reference TRBV25-1 and TRBJ1-1, is EADIYQTPRYLVIGTGKKITLECSQTMGHDKMYWYQQDPGMELHLIHYSYGVNSTEKGDLSSESTVSRIRTEHFPLTLESARPSHTSQYLCASTGNTEAFFGQGTRLTVV.

V gene TRBV4-1 combines with J gene TRBJ1-1; D remains unclear. Germline CDR1 is MGHRA and CDR2 is YSYEKL. Trimming left V 2 bases short and J 5 bases short, with 9 bases between. The CDR3 totals 13 residues. Written as DNA, the CDR3 is TGCGCCAGCAGCCAAATCCCCCCTACTGAAGCTTTCTTT. It is translated as CASSQIPPTEAFF.

This clone was picked up a small number of times. This chain uses TRBV12-2 with TRBJ2-1; the table's D gene call, TRBD2, was not cross checked with the DNA. TRBV12-2 constitutes a pseudogene. This CDR3 has 17 residues. CDR3 residues: CASRLAPAGSLYNEQFF. In DNA form, the CDR3 reads TGTGCAAGTCGCTTAGCGCCTGCGGGATCCCTCTACAATGAGCAGTTCTTC.

The V gene is TRBV15, the J gene TRBJ2-3; D perhaps matches TRBD2 (5 bases). V was trimmed by 1 base and J by 5 bases, leaving 10 bases between them. The CDR3 has 14 residues. In germline, CDR1 is LNHNV, CDR2 YYDKDF (reference sequence). The DNA for the CDR3 is TGTGCCACCAGCAGAGGGCTAGCAGAAGATACGCAGTATTTT. Its protein is CATSRGLAEDTQYF.

This sequence joins TRBV6-5 and TRBJ1-3; possible D gene TRBD1, 6 bases. CDR1 MNHEY and CDR2 SVGAGI come from the germline V gene. Trimming took 10 bases from V and 1 from J, leaving 11 bases between them. This CDR3 contains 13 residues. CDR3 nucleotides: TGTGCCACTCGGACAGAGTCTGGAAACACCATATATTTT. Protein sequence: CATRTESGNTIYF.

The chain employs TRBV6-5 and TRBJ1-2; 8 nucleotides match TRBD1. Germline V lookup: CDR1 MNHEY, CDR2 SVGAGI. V lost 2 bases, J lost 8 bases, and 10 bases stayed unmatched. The CDR3 runs 15 residues. In DNA, the CDR3 is TGTGCCAGCAGTTACCGGGACAGGTCTTCGGGAGGCTACACCTTC. It yields the protein CASSYRDRSSGGYTF.

A few counts support this clone. This rearrangement joins TRBV6-5 to TRBJ1-1; a weak D match, TRBD1 (6 bases). CDR1 is MNHEY, CDR2 SVGAGI, per germline. The ends were cut back, 2 bases at V and 4 bases at J, with 11 bases in the middle. The CDR3 extends over 14 amino acids. The CDR3 coding sequence is TGTGCCAGCAGTTACGGGAGGGGGGGCACTGAAGCTTTCTTT. Translated: CASSYGRGGTEAFF.

V and J are TRBV11-2 and TRBJ2-1; 7 bases line up with TRBD2. Unmatched junction bases numbered 4, after V lost 5 bases and J lost 0 bases. The CDR3 length is 15 residues. Germline V gives CDR1 SGHAT, CDR2 FQNNGV. As DNA, the CDR3 is TGTGCCAGCAGCCCCGGACTAGTCTCCTACAATGAGCAGTTCTTC. This gives the protein CASSPGLVSYNEQFF.

The J gene is TRBJ2-7, the V gene TRBV5-1, with 7 bases aligning to TRBD1. V lost 2 bases and J lost 3; bases outside the gene matches: 5. Per the germline V gene, CDR1 is SGHRS and CDR2 is YFSETQ. The CDR3 contains 14 residues. CDR3 in amino acids: CASSFRQGVYEQYF. The CDR3 region has the DNA TGCGCCAGCAGCTTTCGGCAGGGGGTCTACGAGCAGTACTTC.

This chain uses TRBV28 with TRBJ1-2; maybe TRBD1 (6 bases). The germline V gene encodes CDR1 MDHEN and CDR2 SYDVKM. The CDR3 spans 17 residues. V gave up 2 bases and J gave up 0 bases, with 16 bases separating them. The CDR3 is CASSLVKVAGANYGYTF. The DNA for the CDR3 is TGTGCCAGCAGTTTAGTGAAGGTCGCAGGGGCTAACTATGGCTACACCTTC.

The genes are TRBV4-1 and TRBJ2-5; TRBD2 agrees at 8 bases. From germline, CDR1 is MGHRA and CDR2 YSYEKL. CDR3 length equals 16 residues. V lost 4 bases and J lost 11; bases outside the gene matches: 18. CDR3 sequence reads: CASSRQKAGASVEQYF. The DNA of the CDR3 is TGCGCCAGCAGCCGCCAAAAAGCGGGAGCCTCGGTAGAGCAGTACTTC.

The J gene is TRBJ2-3, the V gene TRBV29-1; D possibly corresponds to TRBD1 (6 bases). V gave up 4 bases and J gave up 3 bases, with 14 bases separating them. Germline V CDR1 and CDR2: SQVTM, ANQGSEA. The CDR3 spans 14 residues. The CDR3: CSVVAGVPTDTQYF. For the CDR3, the DNA is TGCAGCGTTGTGGCAGGGGTTCCGACAGATACGCAGTATTTT.

This clone was observed at least ten times. J is TRBJ2-2 and V is TRBV11-3, with a possible D match to TRBD1 (6 bases). The CDR3 covers 15 residues. In germline, CDR1 is SGHNT, CDR2 YENEEA. Trimming took off 5 bases at V and 4 bases at J, with 14 bases between the two ends. The CDR3 DNA reads as TGTGCCAGCAGCCTTCAGGGGCCGGGCACCGGGGAGCTGTTTTTT. The encoded protein is CASSLQGPGTGELFF.

In nucleotides, the CDR3 is TGTGCCAGCAACAGACGGGACTACGAGCAGTACTTC. Translating gives CASNRRDYEQYF. The rearrangement uses TRBV2 and TRBJ2-7; possibly TRBD2 for D (5 bases). This CDR3 has 12 residues. Deletions cut 7 bases from V and 3 bases from J, with 10 bases between. CDR1 and CDR2 from the germline V gene are SNHLY and FYNNEI.

The chain has TRBV11-2 and TRBJ2-5; D might be TRBD1 (5 bases). Judging by the DNA end, TRBJ2-7 fits better; the J call may be wrong. The germline gives CDR1 SGHAT, CDR2 FQNNGV. The CDR3 length is 15 residues. CDR3 sequence (DNA): TGTGCCAGCAGCTTATCTCGACAGAGCCGCTACGAGCAGTACTTC. Its translation is CASSLSRQSRYEQYF.

The table lists this clone with a few counts. This chain links TRBV5-1 with TRBJ2-5; D remains ambiguous. The V gene lost 0 bases and the J gene lost 1 base, with 19 bases spanning the gap. This CDR3 region has 18 residues. CDR1 and CDR2 from the germline V gene are SGHRS and YFSETQ. CDR3 protein: CASSLALWASVRQETQYF. CDR3 in DNA: TGCGCCAGCAGCTTGGCCCTTTGGGCCTCCGTCCGCCAAGAGACCCAGTACTTC.

This clone was picked up a small number of times. This chain links TRBV4-2 with TRBJ2-1; 9 bases match TRBD1. This CDR3 is 13 amino acids long. With V trimmed by 5 bases and J by 5 bases, 1 base remained unmatched. From germline, CDR1 is LGHNA and CDR2 YNFKEQ. The CDR3: CASSRDRDNEQFF. For the CDR3, the DNA is TGTGCCAGCAGCAGGGACAGGGACAATGAGCAGTTCTTC.

The chain employs TRBV15 and TRBJ2-5; 8 bases are shared with TRBD1. The V and J ends lost 4 bases and 5 bases, in that order; junction bases with no gene match: 9. Germline assignment: CDR1 LNHNV and CDR2 YYDKDF (reference sequence). The CDR3 contains 15 residues. CDR3: CATSTPTGVAETQYF. CDR3 DNA: TGTGCCACCAGCACCCCGACAGGGGTGGCGGAGACCCAGTACTTC.

The sample holds a few counts of this clone. This chain uses TRBV6-5 with TRBJ2-1; 10 positions agree with TRBD2. The germline V gene has CDR1 MNHEY and CDR2 SVGAGI. CDR3 length equals 15 residues. The V segment lost 4 bases and the J segment 3 bases; nucleotides outside the gene matches: 3. CDR3 sequence reads: CASSLTSGNYNEQFF. The CDR3, as DNA: TGTGCCAGCAGTTTAACTAGCGGGAACTACAATGAGCAGTTCTTC.

V is TRBV7-9 and J is TRBJ2-1; 11 bases agree with TRBD2. The J segment lost 8 bases and the V segment lost 8 bases, leaving 5 bases of the junction unmatched. CDR3 length: 13 residues. The V gene's germline CDR1 is SEHNR and CDR2 FQNEAQ (reference sequence). The DNA of the CDR3 is TGTGCCAGCGGTAGCGGGAGGGCCTATGAGCAGTTCTTC. Translation gives CASGSGRAYEQFF.

This clone was counted only a few times. The chain uses TRBV6-5 and TRBJ1-1; D gene uncertain. The CDR3 covers 13 residues. Looked up from germline, CDR1 is MNHEY and CDR2 is SVGAGI. The ends were cut back, 3 bases at V and 4 bases at J, with 9 bases in the middle. The DNA for the CDR3 is TGTGCCAGCAGTTATTACCCGGGCACTGAAGCTTTCTTT. This sequence encodes CASSYYPGTEAFF.

This chain joins TRBV7-9 and TRBJ2-5; D gene unclear. Deletions cut 0 bases from V and 3 bases from J, with 14 bases between. From germline, CDR1 is SEHNR and CDR2 FQNEAQ (reference sequence). The CDR3 covers 16 residues. CDR3 residues: CASSLALSAAEETQYF. The CDR3 region has the DNA TGTGCCAGCAGCTTAGCGCTCTCCGCCGCGGAAGAGACCCAGTACTTC. Complete variable domain (other parts from reference TRBV7-9 and TRBJ2-5): DTGVSQNPRHKITKRGQNVTFRCDPISEHNRLYWYRQTLGQGPEFLTYFQNEAQLEKSRLLSDRFSAERPKGSFSTLEIQRTEQGDSAMYLCASSLALSAAEETQYFGPGTRLLVL.

The chain has TRBV14 and TRBJ2-1; 13 nucleotides match TRBD2. The V gene's germline CDR1 is SGHDN and CDR2 FVKESK. V shed 4 bases and J 7 bases; nucleotides not matched to a gene: 7. This CDR3 comprises 16 residues. The DNA of the CDR3 is TGTGCCAGCAGCCGACCGGGACTAGCGGGAACGAATGAGCAGTTCTTC. Translation gives CASSRPGLAGTNEQFF.

The chain joins TRBV6-4 to TRBJ2-2; tentatively, D is TRBD2 (5 bases). In germline, CDR1 is MRHNA, CDR2 SNTAGT. CDR3 size: 13 residues. V shed 3 bases and J shed 4 bases, with 6 bases lying between them. This CDR3 reads CASSEGSTGELFF. The DNA of the CDR3 is TGTGCCAGCAGTGAAGGGAGCACCGGGGAGCTGTTTTTT.

This chain connects TRBV19 to TRBJ2-7; 7 bases are shared with TRBD1. CDR1 is LNHDA and CDR2 is SQIVND in the germline V gene (reference sequence). Unmatched junction bases numbered 10, after V lost 4 bases and J lost 4 bases. The length of the CDR3 is 15 residues. The CDR3 DNA follows: TGTGCCAGTAGTAGGAGGACAGGAGTGGGTTACGAGCAGTACTTC. Its translation: CASSRRTGVGYEQYF.